What follows is one TCR beta chain and its context. Its antigen remains unidentified. This specimen comes from a study of beta chain features in type 1 diabetes. Study information: There was similarity between patients and healthy donors in age, gender and cell yields. General study results and limits: Any HLA-type effect on TCRB rearrangement remained unresolved here. Among patients with Type 1 diabetes, TCRB CDR3s were moderately but significantly shorter in every one of the four CD4+ subsets.

This CDR3 is 14 amino acids long. The germline V and J ends were trimmed by 5 bases and 1 base, with 9 bases remaining between them. CDR1 MNHNY and CDR2 SVGAGI come from the germline V gene (reference sequence). The isolated RNA, all of it, was reverse transcribed, so expressed TCRB transcripts were what got sequenced. Naive, central memory and regulatory T cell samples averaged around 4 million immunoSEQ reads each. The method was immunoSEQ multiplex PCR; TCRdb's version includes in-frame clones alone and lacks a portion of them. The repertoire has around 300,000 clones, 15% of them found once; the top ten carry about 0.014%. The authors obtained over 98% purity in all sorted populations.

Sequencing was done on a sample of naive CD4+ T cells from blood. The chain joins TRBV6-6 to TRBJ1-5; the D is unclear. This clonotype originated in a man younger than 35 with type 1 diabetes. The CDR3 is CASSAGRSNQPQHF. The CDR3 nucleotides read TGTGCCAGCAGTGCGGGGAGGAGCAATCAGCCCCAGCATTTT.